Following are 18 T cell receptor beta chains from one sample sequenced in a study of regulatory T cells in long-lasting Graves disease. Investigators prepared the TCR beta libraries by applying iRepertoire HTBI primers and Arm-PCR of CDR3 regions. One entry per CDR3 protein, called by TCRdb with MiXCR from the multiplex PCR reads. The sample shows hundreds of thousands of distinct CDR3 sequences, about 14% of them seen only once. The time point was: newly diagnosed GD, antithyroid drugs for less than 3 months. PBMC RNA served as the TCR library source. The specimen was peripheral blood mononuclear cells (PBMCs), collected at new diagnosis, from a patient treated with antithyroid drugs. Receptor source: a female donor with Graves disease.

At least ten counts were recorded for this clonotype. J is TRBJ2-3 and V is TRBV14; D call uncertain. Germline CDR1 SGHDN, CDR2 FVKESK. The CDR3 loop spans 14 amino acids. V was shortened by 1 base and J by 5 bases, with 10 bases between the two germline ends. The CDR3 bases are TGTGCCAGCAGCCAAGTTGGGTGGGGAGATACGCAGTATTTT. It specifies CASSQVGWGDTQYF.

This clonotype has ten or more counts. The V and J genes are TRBV24-1 and TRBJ2-2, with no clear D. This CDR3 has 12 amino acids. CDR1 and CDR2 from the germline V gene are KGHDR and SFDVKD. V was pared by 4 bases and J by 6 bases, with 5 bases between. The CDR3 DNA reads as TGTGCCACCAGTGAGGCTCCCGGGGAGCTGTTTTTT. This sequence encodes CATSEAPGELFF.

This clonotype has at least ten counts. The rearrangement uses TRBV29-1 and TRBJ1-2; D call uncertain. The CDR3 is 13 amino acids. Germline V gives CDR1 SQVTM, CDR2 ANQGSEA. Trimming shortened V by 0 bases and J by 6 bases, and 11 bases separated the two germline ends. DNA for the CDR3: TGCAGCGTTGAAGAGTTGAGCTCTAATGGCTACACCTTC. This gives the protein CSVEELSSNGYTF.

This clonotype was observed a handful of times. V usage is TRBV29-1 and J usage is TRBJ2-5, with TRBD1 matching 7 bases. The V gene end was trimmed by 6 bases and the J gene end by 7 bases; junction bases not matched to a gene: 5. This CDR3 spans 11 amino acids. CDR1 and CDR2 from the germline V gene are SQVTM and ANQGSEA. The CDR3 coding sequence is TGCAGCGTCGACAGGGACGGGACCCAGTACTTC. This sequence encodes CSVDRDGTQYF. Based on the CDR3 plus reference TRBV29-1 and TRBJ2-5, the full variable domain is SAVISQKPSRDICQRGTSLTIQCQVDSQVTMMFWYRQQPGQSLTLIATANQGSEATYESGFVIDKFPISRPNLTFSTLTVSNMSPEDSSIYLCSVDRDGTQYFGPGTRLLVL.

This clonotype was found a few times. The V and J genes are TRBV27 and TRBJ2-5; 11 nucleotides match TRBD2. V lost 6 bases and J lost 5; bases outside the gene matches: 11. The CDR3 covers 16 residues. Germline CDR1 reads MNHEY; CDR2 reads SMNVEV (reference sequence). CDR3 in DNA: TGTGCCAGCAGCCCCCGTCTAGCGGGAGGAGGGGAGACCCAGTACTTC. It is translated as CASSPRLAGGGETQYF.

This clonotype came up a few times. The V and J genes are TRBV2 and TRBJ2-5; D ambiguous. Trimming shortened V by 11 bases and J by 3 bases, and 10 bases separated the two germline ends. The CDR3 extends over 11 amino acids. Germline CDR1 SNHLY, CDR2 FYNNEI. The CDR3 region is CAGSLEETQYF. In DNA form, the CDR3 reads TGTGCCGGAAGTTTGGAAGAGACCCAGTACTTC.

This clonotype was seen repeatedly, ten times or more. This chain connects TRBV7-9 to TRBJ2-3; D is unclear. Trimming left V 3 bases short and J 4 bases short, with 14 bases between. The CDR3 loop spans 15 amino acids. The germline V gene encodes CDR1 SEHNR and CDR2 FQNEAQ (reference sequence). The CDR3 here is CASSFGSGGADTQYF. The CDR3 DNA is TGTGCCAGCAGCTTTGGCTCCGGCGGAGCAGATACGCAGTATTTT.

J is TRBJ2-5 and V is TRBV27; TRBD1 matches 7 bases. Unmatched junction bases numbered 2, after V lost 5 bases and J lost 2 bases. Germline CDR1 reads MNHEY; CDR2 reads SMNVEV (reference sequence). The CDR3 loop spans 13 amino acids. The CDR3 region has the DNA TGTGCCAGCAGTGGGACAGATCAAGAGACCCAGTACTTC. This codes for CASSGTDQETQYF.

This clonotype was detected many times. The chain combines TRBV2 with TRBJ2-3, with TRBD1 matching 8 bases. The CDR3 covers 15 residues. With 7 bases clipped from V and 0 bases from J, the junction kept 6 bases outside the gene matches. Germline loops: CDR1 SNHLY, CDR2 FYNNEI. The CDR3 region is CASNPDRASTDTQYF. The CDR3, as DNA: TGTGCCAGCAACCCGGACAGGGCTAGCACAGATACGCAGTATTTT.

The V and J genes are TRBV2 and TRBJ1-5, with 7 nucleotides matching TRBD1. The J segment lost 4 bases and the V segment lost 6 bases, leaving 9 bases of the junction unmatched. The CDR3 length is 15 residues. The germline V gene encodes CDR1 SNHLY and CDR2 FYNNEI. CDR3 coding DNA: TGTGCCAGCAGCCCCGGGACAGAGGGGAATCAGCCCCAGCATTTT. Encoded protein: CASSPGTEGNQPQHF.

In its sample, this clonotype was seen many times. V usage is TRBV6-1 and J usage is TRBJ1-1; possibly TRBD1 for D (5 bases). The CDR3 extends over 12 amino acids. Per germline, CDR1 MNHNS and CDR2 SASEGT. V lost 4 bases and J 4 bases, leaving 7 bases between the germline ends. In nucleotides, the CDR3 is TGTGCCAGCAGTGGACAGTTCACTGAAGCTTTCTTT. Translated, it gives CASSGQFTEAFF.

This clonotype was counted ten times or more. The chain uses TRBV9 and TRBJ2-2; D tentatively reads TRBD1 or TRBD2 (5 bases each). With 5 bases removed from V and 1 base from J, the gap between germline ends came to 15 bases. This CDR3 has 16 amino acids. Germline CDR1 is SGDLS and CDR2 is YYNGEE. CDR3 sequence (DNA): TGTGCCAGCAGGGACGAGGGGACGGGGAACACCGGGGAGCTGTTTTTT. Its translation: CASRDEGTGNTGELFF.

The chain recombines TRBV2 with TRBJ1-3; D remains unclear. V was cut by 4 bases and J by 1 base, with 11 bases left in between. Per the germline V gene, CDR1 is SNHLY and CDR2 is FYNNEI. The CDR3 length is 15 residues. The CDR3 loop reads CASSGLFGSGNTIYF. The CDR3 DNA reads as TGTGCCAGCAGTGGCTTATTTGGGTCTGGAAACACCATATATTTT.

This clonotype was observed many times. The CDR3 DNA is TGTGCCAGCAGTTCCCATTTTACTGCGAATGAGCAGTTCTTC. It is translated as CASSSHFTANEQFF. V gene TRBV6-2 or TRBV6-3 combines with J gene TRBJ2-1; no definite D call. Germline CDR1 and CDR2: MNHEY and SVGEGT. V was trimmed by 4 bases and J by 7 bases, leaving 14 bases between them. The CDR3 is 14 amino acids.

V is TRBV27 and J is TRBJ2-3; D assignment may be TRBD1 or TRBD2 (5 bases each). V lost 4 bases and J 8 bases, leaving 19 bases between the germline ends. The CDR3 loop spans 15 amino acids. Looked up from germline, CDR1 is MNHEY and CDR2 is SMNVEV (reference sequence). CDR3 residues: CASSSTGRGMGTQYF. The CDR3 region has the DNA TGTGCCAGCAGTTCAACGGGACGAGGCATGGGTACGCAGTATTTT.

This clonotype was recorded many times. The chain uses TRBV2 and TRBJ1-1; D not resolved. Germline V gene data show CDR1 as SNHLY and CDR2 as FYNNEI. V was trimmed by 8 bases and J by 4 bases, leaving 8 bases between them. This CDR3 is built from 11 residues. Here the CDR3 reads CASGWGTEAFF. CDR3 nucleotides: TGTGCCAGCGGCTGGGGCACTGAAGCTTTCTTT.

This clonotype was seen more than once but under ten times. The rearrangement links TRBV5-5 to TRBJ1-6, with a possible D match to TRBD1 (5 bases). Germline V gene lookup returns CDR1 SGHKS and CDR2 YYEKEE (reference sequence). This CDR3 is 15 amino acids long. Trimming shortened V by 1 base and J by 9 bases, and 14 bases separated the two germline ends. The CDR3 DNA sequence: TGTGCCAGCAGCTTGTTGGGTCAGGGAGGTTCACCCCTCCACTTT. It is translated as CASSLLGQGGSPLHF.

V is TRBV4-3 and J is TRBJ2-7; TRBD1 is a possible D gene (5 bases). This CDR3 has 14 residues. Germline V gene data show CDR1 as LGHNA and CDR2 as YSLEER. Trimming shortened V by 2 bases and J by 3 bases, and 11 bases separated the two germline ends. Written as DNA, the CDR3 is TGCGCCAGCAGCCAATTCCAGGACAACTACGAGCAGTACTTC. This gives the protein CASSQFQDNYEQYF.